The 30 T cell receptor beta chains given below trace back to one sample, sequenced in a study of cytomegalovirus exposure and HLA in healthy donors. The PCR had 60 Vbeta and 13 Jbeta primers. Sequencing was performed with immunoSEQ multiplex PCR; in TCRdb, only in-frame clones are kept and a portion is missing. The table for this sample gives 130,000 or so clones. The sequenced sample consisted of PBMCs. The receptors come from a woman aged 40-49 years in good health and CMV-seronegative.

The chain employs TRBV14 and TRBJ2-5, with 8 bases aligning to TRBD1. V was clipped by 5 bases and J by 1 base; unmatched bases: 12. CDR1 and CDR2 (germline): SGHDN, FVKESK. The CDR3 is 17 amino acids. CDR3 loop: CASSSTRGLGSQETQYF. The DNA of the CDR3 is TGTGCCAGCAGCTCCACCAGGGGGCTAGGGAGCCAAGAGACCCAGTACTTC.

This chain connects TRBV4-3 to TRBJ1-3; no firm D call. CDR1 and CDR2 from the germline V gene are LGHNA and YSLEER. This CDR3 contains 17 residues. Trimming took 0 bases from V and 3 from J, leaving 15 bases between them. This CDR3 reads CASSQDPPETFGNTIYF. The CDR3 DNA reads as TGCGCCAGCAGCCAAGATCCCCCAGAGACTTTTGGAAACACCATATATTTT.

The chain uses TRBV18 and TRBJ1-6; TRBD1 matches at 12 bases. CDR1 and CDR2 from the germline V gene are KGHSH and LQKENI. V shed 2 bases and J 10 bases; nucleotides not matched to a gene: 6. The CDR3 spans 16 residues. This chain's CDR3 is CASSPGTGGLVSPLHF. CDR3 DNA sequence: TGTGCCAGCTCACCAGGGACAGGGGGCCTTGTCTCACCCCTCCACTTT.

The chain couples TRBV27 to TRBJ2-1, with 11 bases matching TRBD1. The CDR3 consists of 17 residues. Germline CDR1 MNHEY, CDR2 SMNVEV (reference sequence). V lost 0 bases to trimming and J lost 7 bases; unmatched junction nucleotides: 8. In DNA, the CDR3 is TGTGCCAGCAGTTTATCGGGACAGGGGGGCAGGCGAAATGAGCAGTTCTTC. Amino acid sequence: CASSLSGQGGRRNEQFF.

The chain uses TRBV27 and TRBJ2-7, with D perhaps TRBD1 (6 bases). The CDR3 extends over 13 amino acids. Trimming removed 7 bases at V and 0 bases at J, with 10 bases between. Germline lookup yields CDR1 MNHEY and CDR2 SMNVEV (reference sequence). The CDR3 loop is CASTQTGSYEQYF. The CDR3 coding sequence is TGTGCCAGCACCCAGACAGGCTCCTACGAGCAGTACTTC.

The CDR3 DNA sequence: TGTGCCAGCAGCCCCAGGGAGGGCACTGAAGCTTTCTTT. Translation: CASSPREGTEAFF. This rearrangement joins TRBV11-3 to TRBJ1-1, with D possibly TRBD1 on 5 matching bases. The CDR3 spans 13 residues. V was shortened by 5 bases and J by 4 bases, with 11 bases between the two germline ends. The germline CDR1 and CDR2 sequences are SGHNT and YENEEA.

The chain employs TRBV19 and TRBJ1-1, with 8 bases identical to TRBD1. CDR3 length: 13 amino acids. V shed 6 bases, J shed 1 base, and the junction held 1 base outside the gene matches. Germline V gene lookup returns CDR1 LNHDA and CDR2 SQIVND (reference sequence). CDR3 loop: CASSDRGNTEAFF. The CDR3 DNA follows: TGTGCCAGTAGCGACAGGGGGAACACTGAAGCTTTCTTT.

This chain links TRBV18 with TRBJ1-5; D gene unclear. Germline-derived CDR1 and CDR2 are KGHSH and LQKENI. V was cut by 4 bases and J by 5 bases, with 15 bases left in between. This CDR3 contains 15 residues. The CDR3 reads CASSRQGSTYQPQHF. The CDR3 DNA reads TGTGCCAGCTCACGACAAGGGAGCACTTATCAGCCCCAGCATTTT.

This chain links TRBV5-1 with TRBJ2-1; D possibly corresponds to TRBD2 (5 bases). The CDR3 length is 11 residues. Trimming removed 1 base from V and 12 bases from J, with 8 bases in between. Germline CDR1 and CDR2: SGHRS and YFSETQ. CDR3 coding DNA: TGCGCCAGCAGCTTGTACGGAGGGCAGTTCTTC. Translated: CASSLYGGQFF.

This rearrangement joins TRBV5-1 to TRBJ2-3; 12 positions match TRBD2. This CDR3 is built from 18 residues. Per the germline V gene, CDR1 is SGHRS and CDR2 is YFSETQ. V trimming: 4 bases; J trimming: 1 base; junction bases outside the gene matches: 10. The CDR3 spells CASSGGLAGNLGTDTQYF. CDR3 in DNA: TGCGCCAGCAGCGGGGGACTAGCGGGTAACTTAGGCACAGATACGCAGTATTTT.

V is TRBV7-9 and J is TRBJ1-1; D might be TRBD1 (6 bases). V was trimmed by 3 bases and J by 2 bases, leaving 10 bases between them. The germline V gene has CDR1 SEHNR and CDR2 FQNEAQ (reference sequence). This CDR3 has 14 residues. CDR3 residues: CASSLTQGNTEAFF. The CDR3, as DNA: TGTGCCAGCAGCTTGACACAGGGAAACACTGAAGCTTTCTTT.

The chain joins TRBV5-6 to TRBJ2-5; 7 bases are shared with TRBD2. The CDR3 spans 13 residues. V was clipped by 4 bases and J by 9 bases; unmatched bases: 9. Germline values: CDR1 SGHDT, CDR2 YYEEEE. CDR3 bases: TGTGCCAGCAGCGCCGACGGTCGGGGGGCCCAGTACTTC. It is translated as CASSADGRGAQYF.

V and J are TRBV7-6 and TRBJ2-5; no clear D gene. Germline CDR1 SGHVS, CDR2 FNYEAQ. V was clipped by 3 bases and J by 5 bases, with 7 bases between them. CDR3 length: 12 amino acids. CDR3 nucleotides: TGTGCCAGCAGCTTGAGAACGGAGACCCAGTACTTC. This sequence encodes CASSLRTETQYF.

V and J are TRBV7-2 and TRBJ1-1; 9 positions agree with TRBD1. The CDR3 extends over 15 amino acids. Germline CDR1 and CDR2: SGHTA and FQGNSA. Losses at the gene ends were 5 bases for V and 4 bases for J; bases not matched to a gene: 8. The CDR3 is CASSEYTGGFTEAFF. DNA of the CDR3: TGTGCCAGCAGCGAATACACAGGGGGCTTCACTGAAGCTTTCTTT. Full variable domain (outside the CDR3, taken from reference TRBV7-2 and TRBJ1-1): GAGVSQSPSNKVTEKGKDVELRCDPISGHTALYWYRQSLGQGLEFLIYFQGNSAPDKSGLPSDRFSAERTGGSVSTLTIQRTQQEDSAVYLCASSEYTGGFTEAFFGQGTRLTVV.

V gene TRBV2 combines with J gene TRBJ2-7; no definite D call. Germline V CDR1 and CDR2: SNHLY, FYNNEI. The CDR3 is made up of 11 amino acids. V was trimmed by 8 bases and J by 3 bases, leaving 8 bases between them. CDR3 loop: CASSFFYEQYF. The CDR3 bases are TGTGCCAGCTCCTTTTTCTACGAGCAGTACTTC.

The chain is built from TRBV6-1 and TRBJ1-2, with 7 bases identical to TRBD1. The CDR3 sequence is 16 residues long. Germline V gene lookup returns CDR1 MNHNS and CDR2 SASEGT. The junction had 14 bases not matched to a gene; V was cut back by 3 bases and J by 7 bases. The DNA of the CDR3 is TGTGCCAGCAGTGACAACATGGACAGGAGCATTAGTGGCTACACCTTC. Translation gives CASSDNMDRSISGYTF.

The chain links TRBV6-1 to TRBJ1-1; TRBD1 aligns across 8 bases. Germline V gene sequence: CDR1 MNHNS, CDR2 SASEGT. The CDR3 runs to 16 residues. Trimming took 8 bases from V and 0 from J; bases not matched to a gene: 11. CDR3 in DNA: TGTGCCAGCCGTGGACAGGGACAGCTAATGAACACTGAAGCTTTCTTT. It codes for CASRGQGQLMNTEAFF.

The chain carries TRBV7-9 and TRBJ1-1; no firm D call. CDR3 length equals 15 residues. V was trimmed by 2 bases and J by 1 base, leaving 11 bases between them. Per the germline V gene, CDR1 is SEHNR and CDR2 is FQNEAQ (reference sequence). CDR3 residues: CASSLRRMANTEAFF. For the CDR3, the DNA is TGTGCCAGCAGCTTAAGGAGGATGGCGAACACTGAAGCTTTCTTT.

The chain has TRBV5-1 and TRBJ1-2, with 7 bases matching TRBD1. This CDR3 is 15 amino acids long. The V gene end was trimmed by 0 bases and the J gene end by 6 bases; junction bases not matched to a gene: 8. CDR1 is SGHRS, CDR2 YFSETQ, per germline. Here the CDR3 reads CASSLETGAGDGYTF. CDR3 nucleotide sequence: TGCGCCAGCAGCTTGGAAACAGGGGCGGGTGATGGCTACACCTTC.

As DNA, the CDR3 is TGTGCCAGCAGCACCGGACAGGCGAACTATGGCTACACCTTC. This encodes CASSTGQANYGYTF. V is TRBV7-9 and J is TRBJ1-2, with 7 bases matching TRBD1. The CDR3 has 14 amino acids. Trimming took 5 bases from V and 2 from J; bases not matched to a gene: 5. Germline V CDR1 and CDR2: SEHNR, FQNEAQ (reference sequence).

The chain joins TRBV5-4 to TRBJ1-5; TRBD1 aligns across 9 bases. The germline gives CDR1 SGHNT, CDR2 YYREEE (reference sequence). With 2 bases clipped from V and 7 bases from J, the junction kept 4 bases outside the gene matches. CDR3 length equals 14 residues. CDR3 coding DNA: TGTGCCAGCAGCTTACAGGGGGCGGGACAGCCCCAGCATTTT. It is translated as CASSLQGAGQPQHF.

The chain uses TRBV5-1 and TRBJ1-1; maybe TRBD1 (5 bases). The CDR3 is 14 residues long. Trimming took 4 bases from V and 6 from J, leaving 16 bases between them. Germline values: CDR1 SGHRS, CDR2 YFSETQ. In nucleotides, the CDR3 is TGCGCCAGCAGCCCGGGACTCCTGTTCGCTGAAGCTTTCTTT. Amino acids: CASSPGLLFAEAFF. Combining the CDR3 with reference TRBV5-1 and TRBJ1-1 gives the whole variable domain KAGVTQTPRYLIKTRGQQVTLSCSPISGHRSVSWYQQTPGQGLQFLFEYFSETQRNKGNFPGRFSGRQFSNSRSEMNVSTLELGDSALYLCASSPGLLFAEAFFGQGTRLTVV.

The chain couples TRBV7-2 to TRBJ2-3; 11 bases line up with TRBD2. From germline, CDR1 is SGHTA and CDR2 FQGNSA. J gave up 6 bases and V 5 bases, and 7 bases lay outside the gene matches. This CDR3 spans 15 amino acids. As DNA, the CDR3 is TGTGCCAGCAGCCAACCGACTAGCGGGGTGGATACGCAGTATTTT. Residues: CASSQPTSGVDTQYF. The variable domain in full, completed from reference TRBV7-2 and TRBJ2-3, reads GAGVSQSPSNKVTEKGKDVELRCDPISGHTALYWYRQSLGQGLEFLIYFQGNSAPDKSGLPSDRFSAERTGGSVSTLTIQRTQQEDSAVYLCASSQPTSGVDTQYFGPGTRLTVL.

This chain connects TRBV7-8 to TRBJ1-2; TRBD1 agrees at 8 bases. This CDR3 is 14 amino acids long. In germline, CDR1 is SGHVS, CDR2 FQNEAQ. The V segment lost 3 bases and the J segment 8 bases; nucleotides outside the gene matches: 8. For the CDR3, the DNA is TGTGCCAGCAGCTTCCGGCAGGGGGCTAGGGGCTACACCTTC. As protein: CASSFRQGARGYTF.

The rearrangement links TRBV14 to TRBJ1-4; the D is unclear. The CDR3 consists of 13 residues. The germline CDR1 and CDR2 sequences are SGHDN and FVKESK. Trimming took 1 base from V and 7 from J, leaving 7 bases between them. CDR3 loop: CASSQAQSEKLFF. CDR3 nucleotide sequence: TGTGCCAGCAGCCAAGCACAGAGTGAAAAACTGTTTTTT.

The gene calls are TRBV5-6 and TRBJ1-2; D gene ambiguous. Germline CDR1 SGHDT, CDR2 YYEEEE. V dropped 3 bases and J dropped 0 bases, with 9 bases sitting between them. The CDR3 is 14 residues long. The CDR3 DNA reads TGTGCCAGCAGCTACGTGCAGGCTAACTATGGCTACACCTTC. Its translation: CASSYVQANYGYTF.

The rearrangement links TRBV19 to TRBJ1-2; no clear D. V lost 0 bases and J 7 bases, leaving 15 bases between the germline ends. The CDR3 is made up of 15 amino acids. CDR1 and CDR2 from the germline V gene are LNHDA and SQIVND (reference sequence). CDR3 nucleotide sequence: TGTGCCAGTAGTATAGAACCAAAAGCTCTCTCTGGCTACACCTTC. Amino acids: CASSIEPKALSGYTF. Full variable domain (outside the CDR3, taken from reference TRBV19 and TRBJ1-2): DGGITQSPKYLFRKEGQNVTLSCEQNLNHDAMYWYRQDPGQGLRLIYYSQIVNDFQKGDIAEGYSVSREKKESFPLTVTSAQKNPTAFYLCASSIEPKALSGYTFGSGTRLTVV.

The chain carries TRBV7-2 and TRBJ2-5, with TRBD2 identical over 8 bases. The CDR3 has 15 residues. V trimming: 5 bases; J trimming: 5 bases; junction bases outside the gene matches: 10. The V gene's germline CDR1 is SGHTA and CDR2 FQGNSA. The CDR3 DNA follows: TGTGCCAGCAGCCTACGAGCGGGGGCCGAGGAGACCCAGTACTTC. As protein: CASSLRAGAEETQYF.

The CDR3 sequence is CASSIPRELHGYTF. The CDR3 DNA sequence: TGTGCCAGTAGTATACCCAGGGAATTGCATGGCTACACCTTC. This chain uses TRBV19 with TRBJ1-2; possibly TRBD1 for D (5 bases). The CDR3 contains 14 residues. Trimming shortened V by 2 bases and J by 6 bases, and 13 bases separated the two germline ends. The germline CDR1 and CDR2 sequences are LNHDA and SQIVND (reference sequence).

V gene TRBV27 combines with J gene TRBJ1-2; D call uncertain. Germline CDR1 is MNHEY and CDR2 is SMNVEV (reference sequence). V was pared by 3 bases and J by 7 bases, with 12 bases between. The CDR3 length is 13 residues. The CDR3 bases are TGTGCCAGCAGTTTCAGTGCGGGAGGTGGCTACACCTTC. Translation: CASSFSAGGGYTF.